This TCR beta chain was obtained from a study of siplizumab effects on memory and regulatory T cells (dated by TCRdb to about 2019). Concerning the study at large: The study looked at the effect of siplizumab, an anti-CD2 antibody, on alloreactive T-cell subsets in allogeneic mixed lymphocyte reactions made from human PBMCs.

The library was built by means of the immunoSEQ multiplex PCR assay. Each sample had roughly 90,000 TCR templates assayed by the deep sequencing platform. Genomic DNA extracted from sorted T cells was used for TCRbeta CDR3 sequencing. Per the source publication's procedure: The R programming language was used for the clonal analysis of the TCRbeta CDR3 data. Alloreactive CD4+ and CD8+ clones were defined by comparing unstimulated samples with post-reaction CFSE-low samples. Alloreactive CD4+ clones were assigned to regulatory or non-regulatory origin by matching sequences to sorted unstimulated Treg and non-Treg repertoires. The source is immuneACCESS, and TCRdb retained only in-frame sequences with V and J called. Part of the clones is not carried over; for the studies checked, unresolved V genes explain less than half of this, and the remainder is unexplained. V and J calls and clone size are those listed in that table; D and trimming were worked out from the DNA. Within this sample are approximately 100,000 clones, with around 94% of them counted one time only. Under 0.7% of the sample comes from the top ten.

Sorted unstimulated T cells, along with proliferating T cells recovered from mixed lymphocyte reactions, underwent TCRbeta CDR3 sequencing. Fresh whole blood from approximately 11 HLA-typed healthy donors served as the source for isolating PBMCs. To map where alloreactive clones came from, CD4+ regulatory T cells in the unstimulated state were FACS-sorted. General study outcomes and caveats: Siplizumab significantly reduced the cumulative frequency of alloreactive sequences traceable to unstimulated CD4+ memory T cells. Sequences below about 10^-5 frequency were poorly captured, so only a minor fraction of alloreactive clones could be mapped to unstimulated subsets. For roughly 75-95% of proliferating CD4+ or CD8+ clones, no naive or memory phenotype could be assigned. Compared with memory T cells, unstimulated naive T cells appeared more diverse, and naive cells seemed to make a substantial contribution to the alloresponse. In reactions with siplizumab, an average of 68.8% of mappable alloreactive CD4+ clones were Treg-derived, compared with roughly 26% in control reactions. Whether proliferating Tregs from siplizumab cultures actually had suppressive function was not functionally confirmed.

Looking up the germline V gene yields CDR1 SGHVS and CDR2 FNYEAQ. V drops 2 bases and J drops 5 bases, leaving 5 bases in between. Measured from the cysteine to the phenylalanine, the CDR3 is 12 residues long. Left in the record is the CDR3 DNA by itself, 36 bases read in frame from the first base. Regarding this clone: No antigen is known for it. Base qualities are not at hand, and no much larger clone is one base apart.

The sample was Tregs sorted from blood. Recombination linked TRBV7-6 to TRBJ2-3; the D gene remains uncertain. This sequence originates from a human donor in good health. The CDR3 has the sequence CASSLYLDTQYF. The DNA is TGTGCCAGCAGCTTATATCTAGATACGCAGTATTTT.